The 22 T cell receptor beta chains below were found in one sample sequenced in a study of identical twins. MiXCR, run by TCRdb on the 5' RACE reads, gives a single entry per CDR3 protein. The repertoire holds 1.5 million to 2 million distinct CDR3 sequences, with under 35% as singletons. Sequenced input: cord blood. These receptors all stem from a newborn girl in good health.

This clonotype was picked up a small number of times. The J gene is TRBJ2-7, the V gene TRBV11-2; D is uncertain. The germline V gene encodes CDR1 SGHAT and CDR2 FQNNGV. The CDR3 spans 14 residues. Trimming removed 2 bases at V and 2 bases at J, with 10 bases between. The CDR3 protein is CASSLLSETYEQYF. In nucleotides, the CDR3 is TGTGCCAGCAGCTTACTATCAGAAACCTACGAGCAGTACTTC.

This clonotype has more than one count but fewer than ten. The chain has TRBV20-1 and TRBJ2-5, with D uncertain. The germline CDR1 and CDR2 sequences are DFQATT and SNEGSKA (reference sequence). The CDR3 extends over 16 amino acids. V gave up 2 bases and J gave up 5 bases, with 21 bases separating them. As DNA, the CDR3 is TGCAGTGCTAGACTTACTCAGCCCGGCCGCCGGGAGACCCAGTACTTC. Residues: CSARLTQPGRRETQYF.

Note on this clonotype: Mismatch with germline at one junction end may stem from a read error. This sequence joins TRBV5-6 and TRBJ2-1; the match to TRBD2 covers 8 bases. Germline V lookup: CDR1 SGHDT, CDR2 YYEEEE. The CDR3 is made up of 15 amino acids. In DNA, the CDR3 is TGTGTCAGCAGCTTGGCCAGACTAGCGAGCTACTGGCAGTTCTTC. It specifies CVSSLARLASYWQFF.

This chain connects TRBV5-1 to TRBJ1-1, with 12 bases that match TRBD1. The V gene's germline CDR1 is SGHRS and CDR2 YFSETQ. This CDR3 spans 18 amino acids. The trim removed 4 bases at V and 1 base at J, leaving 11 bases unmatched. CDR3 nucleotides: TGCGCCAGCAGCCCAGGGGACAGGGGGCATCGTTGGAACACTGAAGCTTTCTTT. Its protein product is CASSPGDRGHRWNTEAFF.

This clonotype was seen repeatedly, ten times or more. The chain joins TRBV6-5 to TRBJ2-4, with D uncertain. The CDR3 has 14 residues. V shed 6 bases and J shed 0 bases, with 9 bases lying between them. Germline loops: CDR1 MNHEY, CDR2 SVGAGI. Written as DNA, the CDR3 is TGTGCCAGCAGCTCCGACTTAGCCAAAAACATTCAGTACTTC. It is translated as CASSSDLAKNIQYF.

This clonotype has a handful of counts. This rearrangement joins TRBV11-2 to TRBJ2-1; 10 positions match TRBD1. CDR1 is SGHAT, CDR2 FQNNGV, per germline. V was pared by 2 bases and J by 6 bases, with 4 bases of the junction left unmatched. The CDR3 runs to 15 residues. CDR3 in amino acids: CASSLIRTGGNEQFF. In DNA form, the CDR3 reads TGTGCCAGCAGCTTAATTAGGACAGGGGGCAATGAGCAGTTCTTC. The variable domain in full, completed from reference TRBV11-2 and TRBJ2-1, reads EAGVAQSPRYKIIEKRQSVAFWCNPISGHATLYWYQQILGQGPKLLIQFQNNGVVDDSQLPKDRFSAERLKGVDSTLKIQPAKLEDSAVYLCASSLIRTGGNEQFFGPGTRLTVL.

This clonotype was picked up a small number of times. CDR3 sequence reads: CASSATGTREQYF. CDR3 coding DNA: TGTGCCAGCAGTGCGACAGGGACTAGGGAGCAGTACTTC. This chain links TRBV2 with TRBJ2-5, with a tentative D call TRBD2 (8 bases). This CDR3 comprises 13 residues. Germline V gene data show CDR1 as SNHLY and CDR2 as FYNNEI. Trimming pared 4 bases from V and 11 bases from J, leaving 17 bases between.

This chain connects TRBV28 to TRBJ1-2; 7 positions match TRBD1. This CDR3 has 15 amino acids. V shed 6 bases and J 0 bases; nucleotides not matched to a gene: 7. Germline-derived CDR1 and CDR2 are MDHEN and SYDVKM. The CDR3 protein is CASRGTVTSNYGYTF. The CDR3 bases are TGTGCCAGCAGGGGGACAGTGACTTCTAACTATGGCTACACCTTC.

This clonotype occurred a few times. V usage is TRBV20-1 and J usage is TRBJ1-2; D is uncertain. Per germline, CDR1 DFQATT and CDR2 SNEGSKA (reference sequence). The germline V and J ends were trimmed by 3 bases and 3 bases, with 14 bases remaining between them. The CDR3 has 14 residues. The CDR3 protein is CSASAGRGDYGYTF. CDR3 nucleotides: TGCAGTGCTAGTGCAGGCCGGGGTGACTATGGCTACACCTTC.

The table lists this clonotype with a few counts. The chain uses TRBV2 and TRBJ1-5, with TRBD1 identical over 7 bases. V dropped 7 bases and J dropped 6; count of bases not matched to a gene: 6. The CDR3 is made up of 13 amino acids. Germline V gene data show CDR1 as SNHLY and CDR2 as FYNNEI. In DNA form, the CDR3 reads TGTGCCAGCAAGGGGGCGGGCGTTCAGCCCCAGCATTTT. It is translated as CASKGAGVQPQHF.

The CDR3 loop is CASSLPWLRQGAKETQFF. In DNA form, the CDR3 reads TGTGCCAGCAGTTTGCCCTGGCTCAGGCAGGGGGCGAAGGAGACCCAGTTCTTC. The rearrangement joins TRBV28 to TRBJ2-1; 8 nucleotides align to TRBD1. Germline assignment: CDR1 MDHEN and CDR2 SYDVKM. The V gene end was trimmed by 3 bases and the J gene end by 13 bases; junction bases not matched to a gene: 23. This CDR3 is 18 amino acids long. The variable domain in full, with the rest retrieved from reference TRBV28 and TRBJ2-1, is DVKVTQSSRYLVKRTGEKVFLECVQDMDHENMFWYRQDPGLGLRLIYFSYDVKMKEKGDIPEGYSVSREKKERFSLILESASTNQTSMYLCASSLPWLRQGAKETQFFGPGTRLTVL.

The genes are TRBV20-1 and TRBJ1-4; D is undetermined. Germline V gene data show CDR1 as DFQATT and CDR2 as SNEGSKA (reference sequence). The CDR3 has 18 residues. The V and J ends lost 0 bases and 0 bases respectively, with 17 bases between them. The CDR3 reads CSARDTLEHRATNEKLFF. CDR3 nucleotide sequence: TGCAGTGCTAGAGATACCCTTGAACACAGAGCAACTAATGAAAAACTGTTTTTT.

This clonotype was counted between two and nine times. The chain combines TRBV4-2 with TRBJ2-5; 15 nucleotides align to TRBD2. Germline V gene sequence: CDR1 LGHNA, CDR2 YNFKEQ. Germline trimming cut 0 bases from V and 5 bases from J; bases unmatched to any gene: 10. The CDR3 has 19 amino acids. As DNA, the CDR3 is TGTGCCAGCAGCCAAGATTGGACTAGCGGGGGGGTCTATTTTGAGACCCAGTACTTC. It is translated as CASSQDWTSGGVYFETQYF.

This rearrangement joins TRBV7-2 to TRBJ1-2; D perhaps matches TRBD1 (5 bases). CDR1 and CDR2 (germline): SGHTA, FQGNSA. The CDR3 contains 15 residues. V shed 1 base and J shed 6 bases, with 15 bases lying between them. The CDR3 loop is CASSLVGHIANGYTF. The CDR3 nucleotides read TGTGCCAGCAGCTTAGTCGGACACATAGCGAATGGCTACACCTTC.

For this clonotype: One end of the junction is discordant with germline, which a read error may explain. CDR3 coding DNA: TGTGCCAGCAGCGCTGACCACAGGGCTAACCATGGCTACACCTTC. Translation gives CASSADHRANHGYTF. The chain couples TRBV11-1 to TRBJ1-2; a weak D match, TRBD1 (6 bases). Germline V lookup: CDR1 SGHAT, CDR2 FQDESV (reference sequence). This CDR3 contains 15 residues.

This rearrangement joins TRBV7-2 to TRBJ1-1; possibly TRBD1 for D (5 bases). The V gene lost 3 bases and the J gene lost 6 bases, with 14 bases spanning the gap. CDR1 and CDR2 from the germline V gene are SGHTA and FQGNSA. The CDR3 contains 14 residues. The CDR3 loop is CASSFDMGLAEAFF. The CDR3 DNA reads as TGTGCCAGCAGCTTCGACATGGGGCTCGCTGAAGCTTTCTTT. Supplemented by reference TRBV7-2 and TRBJ1-1, the full variable domain reads GAGVSQSPSNKVTEKGKDVELRCDPISGHTALYWYRQSLGQGLEFLIYFQGNSAPDKSGLPSDRFSAERTGGSVSTLTIQRTQQEDSAVYLCASSFDMGLAEAFFGQGTRLTVV.

The chain employs TRBV6-5 and TRBJ1-2; 7 bases align to TRBD1. CDR3 length equals 12 residues. Trimming cost V 6 bases and J 8 bases; bases outside gene matches: 6. Germline V gives CDR1 MNHEY, CDR2 SVGAGI. CDR3 sequence reads: CASRTGSRGYTF. The CDR3 DNA follows: TGTGCCAGCAGGACAGGGTCTCGAGGCTACACCTTC.

This clonotype appeared a few times. This chain joins TRBV24-1 and TRBJ1-5; D remains unclear. V lost 2 bases and J 3 bases, leaving 7 bases between the germline ends. The CDR3 covers 14 residues. The germline V gene has CDR1 KGHDR and CDR2 SFDVKD. The CDR3 here is CATSDSQANQPQHF. As DNA, the CDR3 is TGTGCCACCAGTGATTCCCAGGCCAATCAGCCCCAGCATTTT.

Turning to this clonotype: Just one base apart from a much larger clone, this may be a read error. The chain is built from TRBV10-3 and TRBJ2-3, with TRBD2 matching 10 bases. Germline V lookup: CDR1 ENHRY, CDR2 SYGVKD. The CDR3 covers 15 residues. CDR3 region: CAISPSGGGTGTQYF. Here the CDR3 DNA reads TGTGCCATCAGTCCTAGCGGGGGAGGCACAGGTACGCAGTATTTT.

A word on this clonotype: A read error may explain this, as a much larger clone is one base away. This chain connects TRBV4-2 to TRBJ2-7, with a possible D match to TRBD1 (5 bases). Germline assignment: CDR1 LGHNA and CDR2 YNFKEQ. The length of the CDR3 is 16 residues. The germline V and J ends were trimmed by 4 bases and 3 bases, with 19 bases remaining between them. CDR3 nucleotide sequence: TGTGCCAGCAGCCGAGATGAAGTAAGGGGCAGCTACGAGCAGTACTTC. This codes for CASSRDEVRGSYEQYF.

The V and J genes are TRBV5-1 and TRBJ2-7, with TRBD1 matching 10 bases. Germline assignment: CDR1 SGHRS and CDR2 YFSETQ. The V and J ends lost 5 bases and 2 bases, in that order; junction bases with no gene match: 7. CDR3 length: 15 amino acids. CDR3 DNA: TGCGCCAGCAGAAAAGGACAGGGGGTACCCTACGAGCAGTACTTC. Protein sequence: CASRKGQGVPYEQYF.

The J gene is TRBJ2-7, the V gene TRBV20-1; the D call may be TRBD1 or TRBD2 (5 bases each). This CDR3 has 14 amino acids. The germline V gene encodes CDR1 DFQATT and CDR2 SNEGSKA (reference sequence). The germline V and J ends were trimmed by 5 bases and 2 bases, with 16 bases remaining between them. The CDR3 DNA reads as TGCAGTGCTGACCGGGACGGCGGAACCTACGAGCAGTACTTC. Translated: CSADRDGGTYEQYF.